Listed below are T cell receptor beta chains from one sample, sequenced in a study of T cells in Graves' hyperthyroidism and ophthalmopathy. TCRdb passed the multiplex PCR reads through MiXCR, listing each CDR3 protein once. The repertoire has about 95,000 distinct CDR3 sequences, approximately 42% of them found once; the top ten carry roughly 10%. Sequencing used peripheral blood or thyroid tissue (not recorded which). The receptors originated from a woman in her 30s with Graves' hyperthyroidism. CDR3s include the opening cysteine and the closing phenylalanine or tryptophan. The D gene is left open where the match is weak. Clone size is stated in some rows and not others, as once, few, many or a class when expanded.

V gene	clone size	D gene	J gene	CDR3 protein	CDR3 DNA
TRBV5-1	-	TRBD1	TRBJ1-5	CASSLGPGDDREQPQHF	TGCGCCAGCAGCTTGGGTCCGGGGGATGACAGGGAGCAGCCCCAGCATTTT
TRBV30	-	TRBD1	TRBJ1-6	CAWSAGGGRSYNSPFHF	TGTGCCTGGAGTGCAGGGGGCGGACGGTCCTATAATTCACCCTTCCACTTT
TRBV7-3	many	TRBD2	TRBJ2-2	CASSLFSGRGYTGELFF	TGTGCCAGCAGCTTATTTAGCGGGAGGGGATACACCGGGGAGCTGTTTTTT
TRBV27	-	-	TRBJ2-3	CASSYYGDTSTDTQYF	TGTGCCAGCAGTTACTATGGGGACACAAGCACAGATACGCAGTATTTT
TRBV7-6	many	-	TRBJ2-7	CASSLAQGRYEQYF	TGTGCCAGCAGCTTAGCGCAGGGTCGGTACGAGCAGTACTTC
TRBV7-6	-	TRBD2	TRBJ2-7	CASSLGTSGRGQYF	TGTGCCAGCAGCTTAGGGACTAGCGGGAGAGGACAGTACTTC
TRBV4-1	many	TRBD1	TRBJ1-2	CASSQGGAGGTFYGYTF	TGCGCCAGCAGCCAAGGAGGGGCAGGGGGGACTTTCTATGGCTACACCTTC
TRBV2	-	TRBD2	TRBJ2-2	CASSVAGAFGRELFF	TGTGCCAGCAGTGTTGCGGGAGCCTTTGGTAGGGAGCTGTTTTTT
TRBV10-3	-	-	TRBJ1-2	CAISGGPDYGYTF	TGTGCCATCAGTGGCGGACCCGACTATGGCTACACCTTC
TRBV5-1	-	-	TRBJ2-2	CASSLSAASTGELFF	TGCGCCAGCAGCTTGTCAGCCGCTTCCACCGGGGAGCTGTTTTTT
TRBV24-1	many	TRBD2	TRBJ2-7	CATRTLTSGRDVIYEQYF	TGTGCCACCAGAACCTTGACTAGCGGGAGAGATGTAATCTACGAGCAGTACTTC
TRBV2	-	TRBD2	TRBJ2-5	CASSEFLAARETQYF	TGTGCCAGCAGTGAGTTTCTAGCGGCTCGAGAGACCCAGTACTTC
TRBV19	many	-	TRBJ1-1	CASSERLRPEAFF	TGTGCCAGTAGTGAAAGGCTGAGACCTGAAGCTTTCTTT
TRBV4-2	many	TRBD2	TRBJ2-6	CASAGLAGGANVLTF	TGTGCCAGCGCCGGACTAGCTGGTGGGGCCAACGTCCTGACTTTC
TRBV28	-	-	TRBJ1-5	CASSGELWSNQPQHF	TGTGCCAGCAGTGGGGAGCTATGGAGCAATCAGCCCCAGCATTTT
TRBV7-2	many	TRBD1	TRBJ1-2	CASSLGQGSGYTF	TGTGCCAGCAGCTTAGGACAGGGAAGTGGCTACACCTTC
TRBV20-1	-	TRBD2	TRBJ2-5	CSSGREGQETQYF	TGCAGTTCTGGGCGGGAGGGCCAAGAGACCCAGTACTTC
TRBV15	-	-	TRBJ1-5	CATSSEGQHQPQHF	TGTGCCACCAGCAGTGAAGGGCAGCATCAGCCCCAGCATTTT
TRBV27	-	-	TRBJ2-5	CASRRGVAPQETQYF	TGTGCCAGCAGGAGAGGGGTAGCGCCACAAGAGACCCAGTACTTC
TRBV4-2	-	-	TRBJ2-5	CAGSPQLEGVGETQYF	TGTGCCGGCAGCCCGCAACTAGAGGGAGTGGGAGAGACCCAGTACTTC
TRBV4-2	many	-	TRBJ2-7	CASSPHLRGGGEQYF	TGTGCCAGCAGCCCACACTTACGAGGGGGGGGCGAGCAGTACTTC
TRBV29-1	-	TRBD1	TRBJ1-2	CSVPGQGTGYTF	TGCAGCGTTCCGGGACAGGGGACGGGCTACACCTTC
TRBV7-9	few	TRBD1	TRBJ2-7	CASSLGTDVNPSGF	TGTGCCAGCAGTTTAGGGACAGATGTTAATCCTTCGGGATTC
TRBV7-9	-	TRBD1	TRBJ2-7	CASSLRDRPYEQYF	TGTGCCAGCAGCTTACGGGACAGACCCTACGAGCAGTACTTC
TRBV7-2	many	-	TRBJ1-1	CASREPGREAFF	TGTGCCAGCAGAGAGCCGGGACGCGAAGCTTTCTTT
TRBV20-1	-	-	TRBJ1-3	CSAIIGLAGDTIYF	TGCAGTGCTATAATTGGACTAGCGGGGGACACCATATATTTT